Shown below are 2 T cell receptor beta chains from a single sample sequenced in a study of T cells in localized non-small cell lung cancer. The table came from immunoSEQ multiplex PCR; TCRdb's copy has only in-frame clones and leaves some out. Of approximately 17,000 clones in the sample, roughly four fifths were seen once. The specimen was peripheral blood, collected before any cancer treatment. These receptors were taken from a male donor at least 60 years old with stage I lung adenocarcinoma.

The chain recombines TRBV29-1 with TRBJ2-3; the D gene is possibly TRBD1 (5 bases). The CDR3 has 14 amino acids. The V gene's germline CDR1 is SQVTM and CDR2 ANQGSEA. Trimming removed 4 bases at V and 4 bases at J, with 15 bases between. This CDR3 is CSVVLAGSPDTQYF. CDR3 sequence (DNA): TGCAGCGTTGTTTTGGCAGGGTCCCCAGATACGCAGTATTTT.

CDR3 bases: TGTGCCAGCAGCTCAGAGTGGGGACAGGGGGCTTCTGGGGCCAACGTCCTGACTTTC. Residues: CASSSEWGQGASGANVLTF. The rearrangement joins TRBV7-8 to TRBJ2-6; 12 nucleotides agree with TRBD1. V dropped 4 bases and J dropped 1; count of bases not matched to a gene: 8. The CDR3 is 19 amino acids. Germline V gene lookup returns CDR1 SGHVS and CDR2 FQNEAQ.